The 7 T cell receptor beta chains in this list originate from one sample, sequenced in a study of blood T cell repertoires in COVID-19. TCRdb keeps only in-frame clones here, not all; method: immunoSEQ multiplex PCR. The table has around 300,000 clones, around four fifths seen once. The sample was peripheral blood. The receptors were sampled from a young man with active or convalescent COVID-19.

This clone was counted between two and nine times. This chain connects TRBV7-9 to TRBJ2-1; perhaps TRBD1 as D (6 bases). The CDR3 runs 14 residues. Germline CDR1 SEHNR, CDR2 FQNEAQ (reference sequence). The V end lost 7 bases, the J end lost 5 bases, and 15 bases lay between the germline ends. Written as DNA, the CDR3 is TGTGCCAGCAACACTAAGACAGGTCACAATGAGCAGTTCTTC. It specifies CASNTKTGHNEQFF.

This rearrangement joins TRBV18 to TRBJ1-2, with 7 nucleotides matching TRBD1. Unmatched junction bases numbered 3, after V lost 0 bases and J lost 5 bases. Germline-derived CDR1 and CDR2 are KGHSH and LQKENI. This CDR3 comprises 14 residues. CDR3 sequence (DNA): TGTGCCAGCTCACCACCCCAGGGGGGTTATGGCTACACCTTC. Its protein is CASSPPQGGYGYTF.

The chain has TRBV19 and TRBJ2-7; possible D gene TRBD2, 5 bases. The CDR3 sequence is 14 residues long. CDR1 and CDR2 (germline): LNHDA, SQIVND (reference sequence). V gave up 9 bases and J gave up 7 bases, with 22 bases separating them. The CDR3 DNA reads TGTGCCAGCTCGGCAGGAGGCACGGCGTTAGAGCAGTACTTC. This gives the protein CASSAGGTALEQYF.

This clone came up once. The chain is built from TRBV3-1 (or the pseudogene TRBV3-2) and TRBJ2-7, with TRBD2 as a possible D gene (6 bases). The length of the CDR3 is 14 residues. Germline V lookup: CDR1 LGHDT, CDR2 YNNKEL (reference sequence). V lost 0 bases to trimming and J lost 6 bases, with 12 bases between them. In DNA, the CDR3 is TGTGCCAGCAGCCAAGAATTAGCGGATACCGAGCAGTACTTC. Translated, it gives CASSQELADTEQYF.

The V call is TRBV6-5, the J call TRBJ1-6; TRBD1 might be the D (6 bases). Trimming pared 6 bases from V and 9 bases from J, leaving 15 bases between. Germline lookup yields CDR1 MNHEY and CDR2 SVGAGI. This CDR3 comprises 14 residues. The CDR3 loop reads CASSQQGSPSPLHF. The CDR3 DNA is TGTGCCAGCAGCCAACAGGGTTCACCTTCACCCCTCCACTTT.

V is TRBV27 and J is TRBJ1-5; a possible D gene is TRBD1 (5 bases). This CDR3 comprises 15 residues. Germline lookup yields CDR1 MNHEY and CDR2 SMNVEV (reference sequence). Trimming took off 4 bases at V and 0 bases at J, with 10 bases between the two ends. The CDR3 is CASSSTVNSNQPQHF. CDR3 sequence (DNA): TGTGCCAGCAGTTCGACAGTGAATAGCAATCAGCCCCAGCATTTT.

The J gene is TRBJ2-3, the V gene TRBV7-3; D remains ambiguous. This CDR3 region has 15 residues. V gave up 1 base and J gave up 1 base, with 9 bases separating them. The germline V gene has CDR1 SGHTA and CDR2 FQGTGA. CDR3 sequence reads: CASSLSMARTDTQYF. CDR3 nucleotides: TGTGCCAGCAGCTTAAGCATGGCCCGCACAGATACGCAGTATTTT.